This passage covers 25 T cell receptor beta chains from one sample sequenced in a study of radiotherapy plus CTLA-4 blockade in lung cancer. Generated by immunoSEQ multiplex PCR, the TCRdb table keeps only in-frame clones and is missing some. The table includes about 99,000 clones, 80% to 90% detected once. The sample here was peripheral blood, taken from a patient treated with radiotherapy plus ipilimumab. Receptor source: a human donor with non-small cell lung cancer that progressed on radiotherapy plus ipilimumab.

The chain couples TRBV25-1 to TRBJ2-3; 11 bases fit TRBD2. V trimming: 4 bases; J trimming: 4 bases; junction bases outside the gene matches: 10. The CDR3 consists of 17 residues. Germline-derived CDR1 and CDR2 are MGHDK and SYGVNS. Here the CDR3 DNA reads TGTGCCAGCAGTGGGGGACTAGCGGTCCCCGGGGCAGATACGCAGTATTTT. The encoded protein is CASSGGLAVPGADTQYF.

The chain carries TRBV28 and TRBJ1-4; 10 bases fit TRBD1. Germline CDR1 reads MDHEN; CDR2 reads SYDVKM. The J segment lost 10 bases and the V segment lost 8 bases, leaving 7 bases of the junction unmatched. The CDR3 is 13 residues long. DNA of the CDR3: TGTGCCAGCCTCAGGGACAGGGGTGGAAAACTGTTTTTT. This gives the protein CASLRDRGGKLFF.

This chain joins TRBV7-8 and TRBJ1-1; D gene uncertain. CDR1 and CDR2 (germline): SGHVS, FQNEAQ. The CDR3 length is 15 residues. Trimming shortened V by 1 base and J by 0 bases, and 9 bases separated the two germline ends. The CDR3 region has the DNA TGTGCCAGCAGCTTAGAGGGCAGATTGAACACTGAAGCTTTCTTT. As protein: CASSLEGRLNTEAFF.

The chain has TRBV27 and TRBJ2-7; the D is unclear. CDR1 is MNHEY and CDR2 is SMNVEV in the germline V gene (reference sequence). The V end lost 3 bases, the J end lost 6 bases, and 12 bases lay between the germline ends. The length of the CDR3 is 13 residues. CDR3 nucleotide sequence: TGTGCCAGCAGTTTGGCTAGATCGTCCGAGCAGTACTTC. As protein: CASSLARSSEQYF.

The chain recombines TRBV7-9 with TRBJ2-7; 9 positions match TRBD1. In germline, CDR1 is SEHNR, CDR2 FQNEAQ (reference sequence). The CDR3 runs 15 residues. Trimming removed 4 bases from V and 1 base from J; junction bases left unmatched: 5. The CDR3 coding sequence is TGTGCCAGCAGCTCTACAGGGGGCAAATCCTACGAGCAGTACTTC. Translating it yields CASSSTGGKSYEQYF.

V is TRBV10-2 and J is TRBJ2-5; D gene ambiguous. The CDR3 has 13 residues. V was cut by 5 bases and J by 0 bases, with 7 bases left in between. Germline V gene sequence: CDR1 WSHSY, CDR2 SAAADI. CDR3 DNA: TGCGCCAGCAGTACAGAGAACCAAGAGACCCAGTACTTC. It yields the protein CASSTENQETQYF.

Concerning this clone itself: The same CDR3 is also encoded by other DNA sequences in this sample. The chain is built from TRBV19 and TRBJ1-5, with D perhaps TRBD1 (5 bases). V was pared by 3 bases and J by 4 bases, with 10 bases between. The CDR3 runs to 14 residues. Germline V CDR1 and CDR2: LNHDA, SQIVND (reference sequence). CDR3 DNA: TGTGCCAGTAGTATCAGGGACTCGAATCAGCCCCAGCATTTT. Protein sequence: CASSIRDSNQPQHF.

The rearrangement links TRBV7-9 to TRBJ2-1; D may be TRBD2 (6 bases). The CDR3 has 14 residues. CDR1 and CDR2 (germline): SEHNR, FQNEAQ (reference sequence). The germline V and J ends were trimmed by 2 bases and 5 bases, with 10 bases remaining between them. The CDR3 protein is CASSLLGGNNEQFF. The CDR3, as DNA: TGTGCCAGCAGCTTATTGGGCGGGAACAATGAGCAGTTCTTC.

V gene TRBV6-5 combines with J gene TRBJ1-5; the D is unclear. V lost 0 bases and J 7 bases, leaving 7 bases between the germline ends. CDR1 and CDR2 from the germline V gene are MNHEY and SVGAGI. This CDR3 contains 13 residues. CDR3 in amino acids: CASSYSRWQPQHF. The CDR3 nucleotides read TGTGCCAGCAGTTACTCGAGATGGCAGCCCCAGCATTTT.

This clone was observed a handful of times. V and J are TRBV5-5 and TRBJ2-5; 9 nucleotides agree with TRBD1. CDR3 length: 15 residues. V lost 4 bases and J lost 5; bases outside the gene matches: 9. Germline-derived CDR1 and CDR2 are SGHKS and YYEKEE (reference sequence). In DNA form, the CDR3 reads TGTGCCAGCAGCGGGAACAGGGGGCACGGGGAGACCCAGTACTTC. It encodes CASSGNRGHGETQYF.

This clone was observed a few times. The rearrangement uses TRBV11-2 and TRBJ1-1; D is unclear. The CDR3 runs 15 residues. V gave up 5 bases and J gave up 0 bases, with 13 bases separating them. Looked up from germline, CDR1 is SGHAT and CDR2 is FQNNGV. The CDR3 spells CASSEGRTLNTEAFF. The CDR3 DNA follows: TGTGCCAGCAGCGAAGGACGAACTCTGAACACTGAAGCTTTCTTT. The full variable domain, rest sourced from reference TRBV11-2 and TRBJ1-1, is EAGVAQSPRYKIIEKRQSVAFWCNPISGHATLYWYQQILGQGPKLLIQFQNNGVVDDSQLPKDRFSAERLKGVDSTLKIQPAKLEDSAVYLCASSEGRTLNTEAFFGQGTRLTVV.

This clone turned up a few times. The chain couples TRBV30 to TRBJ1-1; no reliable D call. Germline V gene lookup returns CDR1 GTSNPN and CDR2 SVGIG (reference sequence). The CDR3 runs to 16 residues. Trimming left V 4 bases short and J 0 bases short, with 18 bases between. The CDR3 bases are TGTGCCTGGACCCGGGAAGGGAACAGATTGAACACTGAAGCTTTCTTT. It codes for CAWTREGNRLNTEAFF.

The chain carries TRBV6-1 and TRBJ2-1; no definite D call. The V gene's germline CDR1 is MNHNS and CDR2 SASEGT. The CDR3 extends over 15 amino acids. V was trimmed by 5 bases and J by 4 bases, leaving 15 bases between them. CDR3 sequence (DNA): TGTGCCAGCAGTATTGGCCTAAACCCTTACAATGAGCAGTTCTTC. It codes for CASSIGLNPYNEQFF.

The chain carries TRBV2 and TRBJ1-5; D is unresolved. Germline V gene lookup returns CDR1 SNHLY and CDR2 FYNNEI. The CDR3 is made up of 15 amino acids. V was cut by 7 bases and J by 4 bases, with 17 bases left in between. The CDR3, as DNA: TGTGCCAGCAAGGAAGACGGGCAGAGGAATCAGCCCCAGCATTTT. Amino acid sequence: CASKEDGQRNQPQHF.

The chain combines TRBV5-1 with TRBJ2-1; D is uncertain. CDR3 length: 13 amino acids. The V and J ends lost 0 bases and 7 bases respectively, with 8 bases between them. The germline V gene encodes CDR1 SGHRS and CDR2 YFSETQ. This CDR3 reads CASSLVAGNEQFF. In nucleotides, the CDR3 is TGCGCCAGCAGCTTGGTTGCCGGTAATGAGCAGTTCTTC.

This sequence joins TRBV30 and TRBJ1-1; no clear D. The CDR3 contains 13 residues. In germline, CDR1 is GTSNPN, CDR2 SVGIG (reference sequence). V was trimmed by 4 bases and J by 0 bases, leaving 9 bases between them. DNA for the CDR3: TGTGCCTGGACTAGGAACATGAACACTGAAGCTTTCTTT. Amino acids: CAWTRNMNTEAFF.

The chain carries TRBV18 and TRBJ2-3; D not certain. Per the germline V gene, CDR1 is KGHSH and CDR2 is LQKENI. This CDR3 comprises 15 residues. The V and J ends lost 2 bases and 6 bases respectively, with 15 bases between them. In DNA form, the CDR3 reads TGTGCCAGCTCACCAGCAGCTTCCTCGGCGGATACGCAGTATTTT. This sequence encodes CASSPAASSADTQYF.

The chain joins TRBV4-1 to TRBJ2-1; a weak D match, TRBD1 (7 bases). V lost 2 bases to trimming and J lost 1 base, with 12 bases between them. CDR1 is MGHRA, CDR2 YSYEKL, per germline. The CDR3 is made up of 16 amino acids. In DNA form, the CDR3 reads TGCGCCAGCAGCCAACTTCCAGGGGGGTCCTACAATGAGCAGTTCTTC. Its translation is CASSQLPGGSYNEQFF.

The genes are TRBV27 and TRBJ1-1; D ambiguous. V lost 5 bases and J 0 bases, leaving 16 bases between the germline ends. Germline CDR1 is MNHEY and CDR2 is SMNVEV (reference sequence). The CDR3 spans 16 residues. The CDR3 DNA is TGTGCCAGCAGTCTATACCCCGCGGGTATGAACACTGAAGCTTTCTTT. The encoded protein is CASSLYPAGMNTEAFF.

This chain joins TRBV6-5 and TRBJ2-7; D remains unclear. The CDR3 totals 11 residues. Trimming took 5 bases from V and 6 from J, leaving 8 bases between them. In germline, CDR1 is MNHEY, CDR2 SVGAGI. The CDR3 protein is CASSDATEQYF. CDR3 coding DNA: TGTGCCAGCAGTGACGCTACCGAGCAGTACTTC.

The chain combines TRBV30 with TRBJ1-4; no firm D call. V dropped 5 bases and J dropped 0 bases, with 13 bases sitting between them. This CDR3 has 15 amino acids. The germline V gene has CDR1 GTSNPN and CDR2 SVGIG (reference sequence). For the CDR3, the DNA is TGTGCCTGGGCTACGAAGGTACCAACTAATGAAAAACTGTTTTTT. Its translation is CAWATKVPTNEKLFF.

This clone was seen a few times. V is TRBV19 and J is TRBJ1-1, with 7 bases that match TRBD1. Germline CDR1 reads LNHDA; CDR2 reads SQIVND (reference sequence). The trim removed 4 bases at V and 5 bases at J, leaving 4 bases unmatched. This CDR3 has 13 amino acids. As DNA, the CDR3 is TGTGCCAGTAGTACGACAGGGAGAACTGAAGCTTTCTTT. Translated: CASSTTGRTEAFF.

This clone came up a few times. The V and J genes are TRBV6-5 and TRBJ1-1; D possibly corresponds to TRBD1 (6 bases). With 5 bases removed from V and 11 bases from J, the gap between germline ends came to 21 bases. CDR3 length: 14 amino acids. Germline-derived CDR1 and CDR2 are MNHEY and SVGAGI. CDR3 sequence reads: CASSPTGTWHWAFF. For the CDR3, the DNA is TGTGCCAGCAGTCCCACAGGGACATGGCATTGGGCTTTCTTT.

This clone was detected once. V is TRBV5-4 and J is TRBJ2-3; 11 positions agree with TRBD2. V was pared by 4 bases and J by 3 bases, with 4 bases of the junction left unmatched. Germline V gene data show CDR1 as SGHNT and CDR2 as YYREEE (reference sequence). The CDR3 runs 15 residues. The CDR3 spells CASSDRTSGTDTQYF. The CDR3 nucleotides read TGTGCCAGCAGCGACCGGACTAGCGGGACAGATACGCAGTATTTT.

This clone was seen a handful of times. The CDR3 here is CAVSEIRAKNIQYF. CDR3 DNA: TGTGCCGTGTCAGAGATAAGAGCCAAAAACATTCAGTACTTC. This chain links TRBV6-1 with TRBJ2-4, with D unclear. Germline V gene data show CDR1 as MNHNS and CDR2 as SASEGT. The V and J ends lost 11 bases and 0 bases respectively, with 14 bases between them. The CDR3 runs to 14 residues.